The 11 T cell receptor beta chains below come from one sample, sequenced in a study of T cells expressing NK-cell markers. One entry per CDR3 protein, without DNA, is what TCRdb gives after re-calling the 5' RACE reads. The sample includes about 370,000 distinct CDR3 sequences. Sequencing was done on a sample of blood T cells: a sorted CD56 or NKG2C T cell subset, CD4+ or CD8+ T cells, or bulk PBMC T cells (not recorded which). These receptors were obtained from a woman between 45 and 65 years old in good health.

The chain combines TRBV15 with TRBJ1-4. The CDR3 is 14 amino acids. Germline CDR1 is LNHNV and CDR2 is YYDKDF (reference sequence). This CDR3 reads CATSRLNSNEKLFF.

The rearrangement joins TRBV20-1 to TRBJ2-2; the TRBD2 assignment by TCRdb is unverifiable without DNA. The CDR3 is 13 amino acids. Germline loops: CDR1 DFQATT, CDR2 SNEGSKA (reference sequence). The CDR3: CSAQARVNGELFF.

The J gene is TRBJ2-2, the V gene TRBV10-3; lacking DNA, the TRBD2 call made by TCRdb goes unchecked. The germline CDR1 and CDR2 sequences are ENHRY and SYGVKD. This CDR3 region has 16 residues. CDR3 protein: CAISLSGTRNTGELFF.

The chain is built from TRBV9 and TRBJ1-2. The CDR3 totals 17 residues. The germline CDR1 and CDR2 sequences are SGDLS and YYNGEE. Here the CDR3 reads CASSIRGWEGQRDGYTF. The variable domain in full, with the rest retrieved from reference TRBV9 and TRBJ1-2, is DSGVTQTPKHLITATGQRVTLRCSPRSGDLSVYWYQQSLDQGLQFLIQYYNGEERAKGNILERFSAQQFPDLHSELNLSSLELGDSALYFCASSIRGWEGQRDGYTFGSGTRLTVV.

This CDR3 is CASSEGVSREQYF. V and J are TRBV7-2 and TRBJ2-7. This CDR3 spans 13 amino acids. CDR1 is SGHTA, CDR2 FQGNSA, per germline.

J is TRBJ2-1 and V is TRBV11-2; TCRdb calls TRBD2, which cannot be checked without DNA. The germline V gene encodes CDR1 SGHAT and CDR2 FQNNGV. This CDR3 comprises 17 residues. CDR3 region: CASSFNPAGGGYNEQFF.

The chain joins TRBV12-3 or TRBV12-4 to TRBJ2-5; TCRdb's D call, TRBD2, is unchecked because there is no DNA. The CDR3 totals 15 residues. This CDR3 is CASSLGPGMIETQYF.

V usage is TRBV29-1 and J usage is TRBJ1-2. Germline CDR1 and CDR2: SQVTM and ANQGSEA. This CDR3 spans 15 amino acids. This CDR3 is CSVEVHGLPNYGYTF.

CDR3 sequence: CASRPIGTGRPEAFF. This sequence joins TRBV28 and TRBJ1-1; TCRdb indicates TRBD1, and absent DNA this call remains unverified. Germline V CDR1 and CDR2: MDHEN, SYDVKM. This CDR3 region has 15 residues.

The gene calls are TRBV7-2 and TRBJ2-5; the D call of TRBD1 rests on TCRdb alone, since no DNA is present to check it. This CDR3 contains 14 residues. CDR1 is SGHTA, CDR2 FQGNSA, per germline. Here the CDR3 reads CASSLGGTGKTQYF.

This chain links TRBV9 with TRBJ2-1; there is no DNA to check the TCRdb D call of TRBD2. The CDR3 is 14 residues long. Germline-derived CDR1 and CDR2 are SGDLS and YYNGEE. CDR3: CASSVVGGAGEQFF.